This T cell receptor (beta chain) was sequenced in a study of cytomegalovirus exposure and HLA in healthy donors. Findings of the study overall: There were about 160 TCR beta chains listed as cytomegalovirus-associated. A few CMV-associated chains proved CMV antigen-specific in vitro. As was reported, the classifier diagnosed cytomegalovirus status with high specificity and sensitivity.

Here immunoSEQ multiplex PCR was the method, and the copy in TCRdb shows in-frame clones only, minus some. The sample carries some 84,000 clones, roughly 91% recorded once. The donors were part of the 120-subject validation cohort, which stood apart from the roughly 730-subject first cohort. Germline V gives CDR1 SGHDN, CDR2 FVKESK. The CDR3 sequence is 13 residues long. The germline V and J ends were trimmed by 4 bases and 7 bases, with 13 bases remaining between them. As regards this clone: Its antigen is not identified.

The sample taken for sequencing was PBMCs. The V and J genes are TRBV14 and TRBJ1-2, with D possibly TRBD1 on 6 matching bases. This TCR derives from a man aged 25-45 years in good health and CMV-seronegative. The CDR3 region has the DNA TGTGCCAGCAGCCGAAGCAGGGGAAGTGGCTACACCTTC. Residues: CASSRSRGSGYTF.